What follows are 3 T cell receptor beta chains derived from one specimen sequenced in a study of blood T cell repertoires in COVID-19. This table comes from immunoSEQ multiplex PCR, and its TCRdb copy is limited to in-frame clones, with some not included. Here the sample spans roughly 250,000 clones, under 85% being singletons. Sample: peripheral blood. These receptors all stem from a human donor in a cohort sampled during active COVID-19.

The chain carries TRBV24-1 and TRBJ2-1; 11 positions match TRBD2. CDR1 KGHDR and CDR2 SFDVKD come from the germline V gene. The CDR3 has 18 residues. V trimming: 7 bases; J trimming: 7 bases; junction bases outside the gene matches: 17. The CDR3 reads CATSDPLAGAFQNNEQFF. The DNA of the CDR3 is TGTGCCACCAGCGACCCACTAGCGGGAGCTTTTCAAAATAATGAGCAGTTCTTC.

The chain is built from TRBV2 and TRBJ2-7, with 8 nucleotides matching TRBD1. The junction had 8 bases not matched to a gene; V was cut back by 4 bases and J by 6 bases. The germline CDR1 and CDR2 sequences are SNHLY and FYNNEI. CDR3 length equals 14 residues. Here the CDR3 reads CASSGIQGAGEQYF. In DNA, the CDR3 is TGTGCCAGCAGTGGCATCCAGGGGGCCGGCGAGCAGTACTTC.

The V call is TRBV5-5, the J call TRBJ2-7; the D is unclear. The CDR3 loop spans 14 amino acids. Germline assignment: CDR1 SGHKS and CDR2 YYEKEE (reference sequence). V lost 0 bases and J 1 base, leaving 8 bases between the germline ends. CDR3 in DNA: TGTGCCAGCAGCTTGGATGGCCCGTCCTACGAGCAGTACTTC. It translates to CASSLDGPSYEQYF.